The TCR beta chain under discussion was sequenced for a study of shared clonotypes between healthy human individuals (dated by TCRdb to 2018 to 2020). Broadly, across the study: The cohort included three men and a couple of women between 18 and 49 years of age. For each donor, three plates each were used for CD4 naive and CD4 memory, two plates were used for CD8 naive, and one plate was used for CD8 memory. To estimate repertoire size and how much clonotypes are shared between individuals, the study performed deep sequencing of blood TCR repertoires from roughly five healthy adults. To increase sequencing depth and limit assay-specific biases, different laboratories used diverse techniques to prepare libraries and sequence TCR repertoires. Each donor's leukapheresis produced roughly between roughly 0.85 and 9.5 billion PBMCs. Points the paper makes about the study in general: Sampling was restricted to blood, and TCR repertoires in tissue are likely to differ from TCR repertoires in blood. Sharing across a few donors was observed for approximately 4.6% of naive CD4, 3% to 3.5% of naive CD8, roughly 2.3% of memory CD4, and roughly 0.4% of memory CD8 clonotypes. Incomplete sequencing was indicated by rarefaction of sorted-subset datasets, despite the large sequencing depth. The small number of donors limited the genetic and exposure-history diversity represented. Estimated clonotype richness was generally larger for naive than for memory subsets. Compared with non-shared clonotypes, the clonotypes found in all four sorted-subset donors had higher generation probabilities. Based on pairwise subsampling, the degree of clonotype sharing among donors was expected to be affected by sequencing depth.

Donors were healthy HIV-negative adults with no recently reported acute infections or vaccinations. Every donor was a Caucasian adult residing in Nashville, Tennessee, USA. CD4+ T cells were enriched by magnetic negative selection, after which naive cells were positively selected on CD45RA and the negative fraction was taken as the memory subset. Blood was collected by leukapheresis, and PBMCs were isolated by Ficoll-Histopaque density gradient centrifugation and then cryopreserved in liquid nitrogen vapor phase. Purity and quantity of every magnetically sorted T cell population were checked by analytical flow cytometry. Each sorted fraction had its genomic DNA isolated and then quantified by UV absorbance on a Nanodrop 2000c. The CDR3 starts with the cysteine, ends with the phenylalanine, and has 15 residues. This entry keeps only the CDR3 DNA: 45 bases, framed from base 1. From a lookup of the germline V gene, CDR1 and CDR2 are SGDLS and YYNGEE. Germline trimming amounts to 4 bases on V and 3 bases on J, with 6 as the count of junction bases outside the gene matches.

Using the deep immunoSEQ assay, multiplex PCR amplified TCR CDR3 regions from genomic DNA. Extracted genomic DNA from each cell subset was distributed evenly across all wells of several immunoSEQ 96-well plates, and each plate was treated as a replicate. For sorted subsets, about 210 ng of genomic DNA, equivalent to 25,000 to 35,000 T cell genomes, went into each replicate PCR. The purified libraries were quantified using a Qubit 3.0 fluorometer, sized with a Bioanalyzer 2100, and then quantified again using the KAPA Library Quantification kit. Each immunoSEQ 96-well plate was sequenced on its own single-read 150-cycle Illumina NextSeq 550 flow cell. Turning to the authors' computational methods: The immunoSEQ output contained only junctional sequences without quality scores, so filtering could not match that applied to full-length reads. Sequences were annotated with PyIR, a Python wrapper for IgBLAST v1.9, using IMGT germline references to assign V/J genes and CDR3. Reads with weak V/J assignments (E-value above 1e-6), missing CDR3, stop codons, out-of-frame junctions, or ambiguous translated residues were removed. V3J clonotypes were defined as sequences sharing an identical inferred V gene, J gene, and CDR3 amino acid sequence. The percentage overlap between two repertoires was calculated by dividing the number of shared unique clonotypes by the size of the smaller repertoire. Richness of each repertoire was evaluated using RTK rarefaction, the Chao1 estimator, and Recon v2.1 estimates of unobserved clonotypes. For all TCRbeta clonotypes obtained by the gDNA method from a handful of donors, generation probabilities were computed with OLGA. Sourced from immuneACCESS, this table was stored by TCRdb with only in-frame sequences that have V and J called. A share of the clones is absent; for the studies checked, an unresolved V gene accounts for under half, and the remainder has no known explanation. That table is the source of V, J and clone size, and D and trimming were worked out from the DNA. The sample data list around 1 million clones, and over 60% of these were observed just once. The top ten hold over 1.3% of the sample.

On this clone: Its antigen remains unidentified. Base qualities are not recorded, but no much larger clone differs from it by a single base.

Sequenced sample: memory CD4+ T cells sorted from blood. Taken with the paper, the label for cell subset or site translates to: CD45RA-negative fraction. The receptor comes from a man in his late teens or twenties in good health. The rearranged segments are TRBV9 and TRBJ2-4, with 8 middle bases fitting TRBD2. At the DNA level, the sequence is TGTGCCAGCAGCCTTGATGGGACTAGCAAAAACATTCAGTACTTC. Translated, it reads CASSLDGTSKNIQYF.